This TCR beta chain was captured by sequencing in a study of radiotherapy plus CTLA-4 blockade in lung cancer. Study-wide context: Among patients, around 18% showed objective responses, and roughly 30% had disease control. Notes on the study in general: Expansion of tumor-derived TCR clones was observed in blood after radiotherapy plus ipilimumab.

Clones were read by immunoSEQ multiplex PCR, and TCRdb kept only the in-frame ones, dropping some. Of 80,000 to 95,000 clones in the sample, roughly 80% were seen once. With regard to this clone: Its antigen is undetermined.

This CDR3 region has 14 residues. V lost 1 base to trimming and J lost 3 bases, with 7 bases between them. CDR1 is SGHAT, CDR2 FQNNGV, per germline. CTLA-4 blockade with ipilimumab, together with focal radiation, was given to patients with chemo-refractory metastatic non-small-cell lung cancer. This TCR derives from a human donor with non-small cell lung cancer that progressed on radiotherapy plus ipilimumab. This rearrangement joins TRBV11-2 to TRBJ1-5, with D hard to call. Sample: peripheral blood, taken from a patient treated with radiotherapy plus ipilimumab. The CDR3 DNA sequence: TGTGCCAGCAGCTTAGTGGGTTTCAATCAGCCCCAGCATTTT. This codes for CASSLVGFNQPQHF. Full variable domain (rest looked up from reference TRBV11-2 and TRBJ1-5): EAGVAQSPRYKIIEKRQSVAFWCNPISGHATLYWYQQILGQGPKLLIQFQNNGVVDDSQLPKDRFSAERLKGVDSTLKIQPAKLEDSAVYLCASSLVGFNQPQHFGDGTRLSIL.